This entry describes one T cell receptor beta chain. As yet, its antigen is unknown. Repertoires were generated with immunoSEQ multiplex PCR, while TCRdb's copy carries only in-frame clones and drops some. The sample carries 200,000 to 250,000 clones, approximately 84% recorded once. The entry originates in a study of cytomegalovirus exposure and HLA in healthy donors. Study-wide background: The approximately 120 validation repertoires matched the roughly 650 first-cohort repertoires in platform, a later analysis reported.

Study-wide points: The study recorded fewer than 200 TCR beta chains that were cytomegalovirus-associated. Cytomegalovirus status, reportedly, was diagnosed with high specificity and sensitivity by the classifier.

V was pared by 6 bases and J by 0 bases, with 8 bases of the junction left unmatched. The CDR3 totals 14 residues. Germline assignment: CDR1 GTSNPN and CDR2 SVGIG (reference sequence). The TCR was taken from a man in his late teens or twenties in good health and CMV-seropositive. The sequencing input was PBMCs. The V call is TRBV30, the J call TRBJ2-7; 7 bases match TRBD2. Here the CDR3 reads CACGREGTSYEQYF. CDR3 nucleotide sequence: TGTGCCTGTGGAAGGGAGGGGACCTCCTACGAGCAGTACTTC.